The entry below describes one TCR beta chain. Its specificity is not known. Vbeta (60) and Jbeta (13) primers were used in the PCR. This table comes from immunoSEQ multiplex PCR, and its TCRdb copy is limited to in-frame clones, with some not included. The sample consists of under 250,000 clones, about 80% of them appearing once. The sample belongs to a study of cytomegalovirus exposure and HLA in healthy donors. Study-level points and caveats: As was reported, the classifier diagnosed cytomegalovirus status with high specificity and sensitivity. Most of the CMV-associated TCR beta chains (in a later analysis) appeared to be HLA-restricted. The number of N-insertions in an Asian-associated ancestry cluster was reportedly below the approximately 600-donor mean in a later analysis.

At the time of sampling, donors were nominally healthy, though unrecorded immune exposures were likely. V lost 2 bases, J lost 1 base, and 5 bases lay in between. The CDR3 contains 13 residues. The germline CDR1 and CDR2 sequences are MNHNS and SASEGT. Sequenced input: PBMCs. This clonotype originated in a woman aged 50 to 60 in good health and CMV-seropositive. This chain joins TRBV6-1 and TRBJ1-1, with D uncertain. For the CDR3, the DNA is TGTGCCAGCAGTGAACGGAGGAACACTGAAGCTTTCTTT. Translating gives CASSERRNTEAFF.